This is a list of T cell receptor beta chains from one sample in a study of regulatory T cells in long-lasting Graves disease. TCRdb ran MiXCR on the multiplex PCR reads and lists one entry per CDR3 protein. This sample has 300,000 to 500,000 distinct CDR3 sequences, with around 20% found just once. The material sequenced was peripheral blood mononuclear cells (PBMCs), taken when the disease was refractory, from a patient treated with antithyroid drugs. These receptors were taken from a female donor with Graves disease. Both conserved end residues are part of each CDR3.

cdr3_aa	j_call	v_call
CASSPTRFHEQYF	TRBJ2-7	TRBV7-2
CASSFGPSFNEKLFF	TRBJ1-4	TRBV7-8
CSVESLGGGAFF	TRBJ1-1	TRBV29-1
CASSSTGLNTEAFF	TRBJ1-1	TRBV7-2
CAISESEGRLPMGAFF	TRBJ1-1	TRBV10-3
CASSLGMATGFYF	TRBJ2-4	TRBV7-9
CSVGGGVQETQYF	TRBJ2-5	TRBV29-1
CASSEARTSGYEQYF	TRBJ2-7	TRBV2
CASSQGGPGGRNSPLHF	TRBJ1-6	TRBV3-1
CAWSLGDGGYTF	TRBJ1-2	TRBV30
CASSFSVVETQYF	TRBJ2-5	TRBV5-5
CASSYSRGVPNYGYTF	TRBJ1-2	TRBV6-5
CASTPLGLSGNTIYF	TRBJ1-3	TRBV6-1
CASSLAGNTEAFF	TRBJ1-1	TRBV12-3/TRBV12-4
CASNPGHFNQPQHF	TRBJ1-5	TRBV6-2/TRBV6-3
CSARYLTYEQYF	TRBJ2-7	TRBV20-1
CASSGRGPRTGELFF	TRBJ2-2	TRBV2
CASSLALGGRGEAFF	TRBJ1-1	TRBV7-2
CATSDPSGLLPDTQYF	TRBJ2-3	TRBV24-1
CAWTEVGKNTGELFF	TRBJ2-2	TRBV30
CGAPDRQLKETQYF	TRBJ2-5	TRBV29-1
CSVAPTGTEAFF	TRBJ1-1	TRBV29-1
CSARDHVGDYQPQHF	TRBJ1-5	TRBV20-1
CASSSLGATEAFF	TRBJ1-1	TRBV19
CASSYPHANTGELFF	TRBJ2-2	TRBV6-2/TRBV6-3
CAWRGRDLTQYF	TRBJ2-5	TRBV30
CASSDGFAYEQYF	TRBJ2-7	TRBV6-1
CASSTGDSGGTYF	TRBJ2-4	TRBV19
CASSLSQGGAYEQYF	TRBJ2-7	TRBV7-2
CASGAGGAGASYEQYF	TRBJ2-7	TRBV5-1
CSARDGGYEQYF	TRBJ2-7	TRBV20-1
CASSLDNSGLYEQYF	TRBJ2-7	TRBV7-2
CASKPPGQRQYF	TRBJ2-7	TRBV2
CSAEGQEGYEQYF	TRBJ2-7	TRBV20-1
CASSARRGGGSHEQYF	TRBJ2-7	TRBV11-2
CASSAYMGTGARGPEAFF	TRBJ1-1	TRBV7-9
CASSFGLASSNTGELFF	TRBJ2-2	TRBV28
CSARIPGLASYEQYF	TRBJ2-7	TRBV20-1
CASSQGALNTEAFF	TRBJ1-1	TRBV4-3
CASTVGVDQPQHF	TRBJ1-5	TRBV19
CASSFGIADLSSYEQYF	TRBJ2-7	TRBV28
CASSPAGVQNTGELFF	TRBJ2-2	TRBV7-3
CASSLLESYNSPLHF	TRBJ1-6	TRBV27
CSAWDNLNTEAFF	TRBJ1-1	TRBV20-1
CASSLGQGIDSNQPQHF	TRBJ1-5	TRBV12-3/TRBV12-4
CASTTGTTTGELFF	TRBJ2-2	TRBV5-4
CASSLGKSETQYF	TRBJ2-5	TRBV5-4
CASTPGTGGRTGSGNTIYF	TRBJ1-3	TRBV12-3/TRBV12-4
CASSRGTGLGVYEQYF	TRBJ2-7	TRBV12-3/TRBV12-4
CASSLRIGTPQETQYF	TRBJ2-5	TRBV7-9
CASSWTGNYGYTF	TRBJ1-2	TRBV12-3/TRBV12-4
CASQSGPYNEQFF	TRBJ2-1	TRBV28
CASSLDGARKYEQYF	TRBJ2-7	TRBV7-9